This T cell receptor (beta chain) was profiled in a study of metastatic and nonmetastatic thyroid tumors. TCRdb reanalyzed the PCR reads with MiXCR. The data contain some 12,000 clones, around two fifths of them singletons. The V gene end was trimmed by 7 bases and the J gene end by 4 bases; junction bases not matched to a gene: 8. The CDR3 contains 14 residues. Germline CDR1 MNHEY, CDR2 SMNVEV (reference sequence). The entire patient cohort was treatment-naive prior to thyroid surgery. V gene TRBV27 combines with J gene TRBJ2-7; 9 bases are a match to TRBD2. This clonotype originated in a female donor with papillary thyroid cancer or a benign thyroid nodule (not recorded which). Some clones in this sample may be carry-over from other donors' samples. Material for sequencing was tumor tissue. Here the CDR3 DNA reads TGTGCCAGCACGTCTGGTAGCGGGAGTTACGAGCAGTACTTC. This translates into CASTSGSGSYEQYF.